This T cell receptor (beta chain) was sequenced in a study of vaccination and CD4 T cells after COVID-19. The treatment: approximately 9-day PBMC culture with coronavirus spike peptide pools or control peptides (ViraFEST assay). Half the growth medium was swapped for new IL-2 medium on days 3 and 7. For this clonotype: Antigen unknown.

Germline values: CDR1 DFQATT, CDR2 SNEGSKA (reference sequence). With 0 bases removed from V and 6 bases from J, the gap between germline ends came to 8 bases. The CDR3 sequence is 13 residues long. An Oncomine TCR Beta short-read assay was used to sequence the DNA from cultured CD4+ T cells. TCRdb passed the PCR reads through MiXCR, listing each CDR3 protein once. The data show 9,500 to 15,000 distinct CDR3 sequences, 55% to 75% seen once. The sample taken for sequencing was CD4+ T cells from blood, cultured in vitro. The gene calls are TRBV20-1 and TRBJ2-2; D uncertain. This TCR was recovered from a human donor who had recovered from COVID-19. This CDR3 is CSARERTAGELFF. CDR3 in DNA: TGCAGTGCTAGAGAAAGGACGGCCGGGGAGCTGTTTTTT.